This T cell receptor (beta chain) was obtained from a study of blood T cell repertoires in COVID-19. In the study overall: The United States, Italy and Spain supplied acute and convalescent COVID-19 samples. T cells, B-cell-depleted T cells, or PBMCs provided the cDNA or gDNA that served as material.

As processed by the authors: Amplification with reference gene primers provided the estimates of nucleated cell counts. The method was immunoSEQ multiplex PCR; TCRdb's version includes in-frame clones alone and lacks a portion of them. The V and J calls and clone size come from that table; D and trimming were worked out from the DNA. The table has roughly 120,000 clones, 88% seen once; the top ten hold 0.75% to 0.9%. Germline V gene sequence: CDR1 SGDLS, CDR2 YYNGEE. The CDR3 extends over 13 amino acids. The V end lost 0 bases, the J end lost 10 bases, and 11 bases lay between the germline ends. The chain carries TRBV9 and TRBJ2-1, with D possibly matching TRBD2 (5 bases). The sample comprised peripheral blood. The clonotype was recovered from a woman in her forties or fifties with active or convalescent COVID-19. CDR3 sequence (DNA): TGTGCCAGCAGCGTAGGCCAGCGAGGGGAGCAGTTCTTC. Protein product: CASSVGQRGEQFF.